A selection of T cell receptor beta chains follows, all from one sample in a study of cytomegalovirus exposure and HLA in healthy donors. The repertoire was sequenced with immunoSEQ multiplex PCR; TCRdb's copy has only in-frame clones and lacks some. The sample has approximately 130,000 clones, roughly four fifths seen once. The sample comprised PBMCs. These receptors originate from a man aged 40-49 years in good health and CMV-seronegative. Both conserved end residues are part of each CDR3. The D gene is left open where the match is weak. The size of a clone is reported for some rows only, either as once, few or many, or as a class for expanded clones.

j_call,d_call,v_call,clone_size,cdr3_aa,cdr3_nt
TRBJ2-7,TRBD1,TRBV15,.,CATSRARTGSSYEQYF,TGTGCCACCAGCAGAGCTAGGACAGGGAGTTCCTACGAGCAGTACTTC
TRBJ1-2,.,TRBV7-9,.,CASSASGTIRYGYTF,TGTGCCAGCAGCGCCTCCGGGACAATCCGCTATGGCTACACCTTC
TRBJ1-1,TRBD1,TRBV19,.,CASSRQGLPNTEAFF,TGTGCCAGTAGTAGACAGGGGTTACCGAACACTGAAGCTTTCTTT
TRBJ2-4,TRBD1,TRBV7-9,.,CASSLDRDDIQYF,TGTGCCAGCAGCCTAGACAGGGATGACATTCAGTACTTC
TRBJ1-2,.,TRBV6-5,once,CASSYSGRVVAYGYTF,TGTGCCAGCAGTTACTCGGGCAGGGTCGTAGCCTATGGCTACACCTTC
TRBJ2-5,TRBD2,TRBV11-2,.,CASSLGLAGPQETQYF,TGTGCCAGCAGCTTAGGTCTAGCGGGACCCCAAGAGACCCAGTACTTC
TRBJ2-7,TRBD2,TRBV18,.,CASSPVWASGTYEQYF,TGTGCCAGCTCACCAGTTTGGGCTAGCGGAACCTACGAGCAGTACTTC
TRBJ2-7,TRBD1,TRBV4-2,.,CASSQGGQGSYEQYF,TGTGCCAGCAGCCAAGGGGGACAGGGGTCTTACGAGCAGTACTTC
TRBJ1-4,TRBD1,TRBV6-6,once,CASGDRGYEKLFF,TGTGCCAGCGGGGACAGGGGATATGAAAAACTGTTTTTT
TRBJ1-5,.,TRBV7-2,few,CASSFETGGHQPQHF,TGTGCCAGCAGCTTCGAGACGGGAGGTCATCAGCCCCAGCATTTT
TRBJ1-4,.,TRBV4-2,.,CASSQDPQGTTTNEKLFF,TGTGCCAGCAGCCAAGATCCGCAAGGAACTACAACTAATGAAAAACTGTTTTTT
TRBJ1-6,.,TRBV5-1,.,CASSLQPTGTNNSPLHF,TGCGCCAGCAGCCTCCAACCGACGGGTACCAACAATTCACCCCTCCACTTT
TRBJ2-5,.,TRBV4-3,.,CASSQEGGAPQETQYF,TGCGCCAGCAGCCAAGAGGGCGGGGCGCCCCAAGAGACCCAGTACTTC
TRBJ2-1,TRBD2,TRBV10-1,.,CASNQAGGDEQFF,TGCGCCAGCAACCAAGCGGGGGGGGATGAGCAGTTCTTC
TRBJ2-2,TRBD1,TRBV19,.,CASSTDDRGRGELFF,TGTGCCAGTAGTACCGATGACAGGGGTCGCGGGGAGCTGTTTTTT
TRBJ1-4,.,TRBV9,.,CASSVKQVNEKLFF,TGTGCCAGCAGCGTAAAACAGGTTAATGAAAAACTGTTTTTT
TRBJ2-3,TRBD1,TRBV11-3,.,CASSPGTGGWADTQYF,TGTGCCAGCAGCCCTGGGACAGGGGGCTGGGCAGATACGCAGTATTTT
TRBJ2-1,TRBD2,TRBV4-3,.,CASSLSGGGRNEQFF,TGCGCCAGCAGCCTTAGCGGGGGGGGTCGCAATGAGCAGTTCTTC
TRBJ2-1,TRBD2,TRBV10-3,once,CAISESKTSGSSYNEQFF,TGTGCCATCAGTGAGTCGAAGACTAGCGGAAGCTCCTACAATGAGCAGTTCTTC
TRBJ2-5,TRBD2,TRBV5-1,few,CASSLAGGQETQYF,TGCGCCAGCAGCTTGGCGGGGGGGCAAGAGACCCAGTACTTC
TRBJ2-7,TRBD2,TRBV7-2,.,CASSLRGRGGSDEQYF,TGTGCCAGCAGCTTAAGGGGGCGGGGGGGGTCAGACGAGCAGTACTTC
TRBJ2-2,TRBD2,TRBV28,.,CAIPGLANTGELFF,TGTGCCATCCCTGGACTAGCCAACACCGGGGAGCTGTTTTTT
TRBJ2-3,.,TRBV6-5,few,CASRKGVSDTQYF,TGTGCCAGCAGAAAGGGGGTGTCCGATACGCAGTATTTT
TRBJ2-3,.,TRBV11-3,.,CASSLGGQRTDTQYF,TGTGCCAGCAGCTTAGGGGGGCAGCGCACAGATACGCAGTATTTT
TRBJ2-3,TRBD2,TRBV6-1,once,CASSKEGLAGYTDTQYF,TGTGCCAGCAGTAAAGAGGGACTAGCGGGATATACAGATACGCAGTATTTT
TRBJ2-1,TRBD2,TRBV13,.,CASSLVLAGRNEQFF,TGTGCCAGCAGCTTAGTACTAGCGGGGAGGAATGAGCAGTTCTTC
TRBJ2-6,.,TRBV28,.,CASSLLQSIQSPGANVLTF,TGTGCCAGCAGTTTATTACAGAGTATACAAAGTCCTGGGGCCAACGTCCTGACTTTC
TRBJ2-1,TRBD2,TRBV5-1,.,CASSSTGTSGRVFRGNEQFF,TGCGCCAGCAGCTCGACCGGGACTAGCGGGAGGGTTTTTCGTGGGAATGAGCAGTTCTTC
TRBJ1-5,TRBD1,TRBV11-2,few,CASSRDRNNQPQHF,TGTGCCAGCAGCCGGGACAGAAACAATCAGCCCCAGCATTTT
TRBJ2-2,TRBD2,TRBV7-2,.,CASSPWEGSPGELFF,TGTGCCAGCAGCCCCTGGGAGGGTAGCCCCGGGGAGCTGTTTTTT
TRBJ2-2,TRBD2,TRBV11-2,few,CASSRMWGEGNTGELFF,TGTGCCAGCAGCCGCATGTGGGGGGAGGGGAACACCGGGGAGCTGTTTTTT
TRBJ1-1,.,TRBV4-1,.,CASSQDLDRGTSNTEAFF,TGCGCCAGCAGCCAAGATCTTGATCGGGGGACCTCGAACACTGAAGCTTTCTTT
TRBJ2-7,.,TRBV5-6,.,CASSLGGRGDEQYF,TGTGCCAGCAGCTTGGGGGGCAGGGGGGACGAGCAGTACTTC
TRBJ2-3,TRBD2,TRBV27,once,CASSPRLAEIPTDTQYF,TGTGCCAGCAGTCCTCGACTAGCGGAGATCCCCACAGATACGCAGTATTTT
TRBJ2-7,.,TRBV5-1,few,CASSLVGGEQYF,TGCGCCAGCAGCTTGGTGGGGGGCGAGCAGTACTTC
TRBJ1-2,.,TRBV28,.,CASSAGGIYGYTF,TGTGCCAGCAGCGCGGGGGGGATCTATGGCTACACCTTC
TRBJ2-1,.,TRBV20-1,once,CSAKSDEQFF,TGCAGTGCTAAATCGGATGAGCAGTTCTTC
TRBJ2-3,TRBD2,TRBV7-2,.,CASSLGASGRAITDTQYF,TGTGCCAGCAGCTTAGGCGCTAGCGGGAGGGCCATTACAGATACGCAGTATTTT
TRBJ1-1,.,TRBV20-1,.,CSATPTWEAFF,TGCAGTGCTACCCCAACATGGGAAGCTTTCTTT
TRBJ2-2,TRBD1,TRBV4-2,.,CASSQDGTGNTGELFF,TGTGCCAGCAGCCAAGATGGGACAGGGAACACCGGGGAGCTGTTTTTT
TRBJ2-3,.,TRBV4-3,.,CASSQHQGGSSTDTQYF,TGCGCCAGCAGCCAACATCAAGGGGGAAGTAGCACAGATACGCAGTATTTT
TRBJ2-5,TRBD2,TRBV30,few,CAWTSGSTQYF,TGTGCCTGGACTAGCGGGAGCACCCAGTACTTC
TRBJ2-7,TRBD2,TRBV18,.,CASSTAGGTYEQYF,TGTGCCAGCTCAACAGCGGGAGGAACCTACGAGCAGTACTTC